This T cell receptor (beta chain) derives from a study of blood T cell repertoires in COVID-19. Measured with immunoSEQ multiplex PCR; TCRdb has only the in-frame clones, and not every one. The top ten clones hold roughly 25% of a sample with tens of thousands of clones, 65% to 90% of them seen once. The clonotype originates from a man in his sixties with acute or convalescent COVID-19. The specimen was peripheral blood.

The CDR3 here is CASSTDRGETQYF. The CDR3, as DNA: TGTGCCAGTAGTACGGACAGGGGTGAGACCCAGTACTTC. This chain uses TRBV19 with TRBJ2-5, with 9 bases matching TRBD1. Germline trimming cut 4 bases from V and 5 bases from J; bases unmatched to any gene: 2. Germline V gene sequence: CDR1 LNHDA, CDR2 SQIVND (reference sequence). This CDR3 contains 13 residues.